The 19 T cell receptor beta chains below were found in one sample sequenced in a study of blood T cell repertoires in COVID-19. The table came from immunoSEQ multiplex PCR; TCRdb's copy has only in-frame clones and leaves some out. The sample carries about 240,000 clones, roughly 80% recorded once. The sequencing input was peripheral blood. Source of these receptors: a woman older than 75 with acute or convalescent COVID-19.

The V and J genes are TRBV27 and TRBJ2-3, with 9 nucleotides matching TRBD2. This CDR3 is 16 amino acids long. V lost 5 bases, J lost 7 bases, and 13 bases stayed unmatched. Germline CDR1 and CDR2: MNHEY and SMNVEV (reference sequence). CDR3 nucleotides: TGTGCCAGCAGTACAACCTCTGGCGGGGGGGCAAATACGCAGTATTTT. Amino acids: CASSTTSGGGANTQYF.

The chain links TRBV6-1 to TRBJ2-3, with TRBD2 matching over 11 bases. V was clipped by 2 bases and J by 7 bases; unmatched bases: 11. CDR1 MNHNS and CDR2 SASEGT come from the germline V gene. CDR3 length: 17 amino acids. As DNA, the CDR3 is TGTGCCAGCAGTGAAAGCGGGACTAGCGGTCTGACAAATACGCAGTATTTT. Translation: CASSESGTSGLTNTQYF.

This clone was recorded a few times. The chain recombines TRBV12-3 or TRBV12-4 with TRBJ1-1; no reliable D call. V gave up 3 bases and J gave up 4 bases, with 9 bases separating them. The CDR3 contains 13 residues. In DNA form, the CDR3 reads TGTGCCAGCAGTTTTAGGGAGGCCACTGAAGCTTTCTTT. Translating gives CASSFREATEAFF.

The J gene is TRBJ1-2, the V gene TRBV5-4, with a tentative D call TRBD1 (5 bases). The V end lost 4 bases, the J end lost 7 bases, and 17 bases lay between the germline ends. Germline V gives CDR1 SGHNT, CDR2 YYREEE (reference sequence). CDR3 length: 14 amino acids. CDR3 loop: CASSLKGDGGGYTF. In DNA form, the CDR3 reads TGTGCCAGCAGCCTGAAAGGGGATGGTGGTGGCTACACCTTC.

The chain is built from TRBV19 and TRBJ2-1, with D maybe TRBD2 (6 bases). CDR3 length: 14 residues. Per germline, CDR1 LNHDA and CDR2 SQIVND (reference sequence). Trimming shortened V by 10 bases and J by 9 bases, and 22 bases separated the two germline ends. The CDR3 bases are TGTGCCACCAAACGGGAGAGGATTTCTGTTGAGCAGTTCTTC. Its protein is CATKRERISVEQFF.

The V gene is TRBV2, the J gene TRBJ2-3; D is undetermined. The germline V gene has CDR1 SNHLY and CDR2 FYNNEI. This CDR3 has 12 amino acids. V gave up 5 bases and J gave up 6 bases, with 9 bases separating them. CDR3 amino acids: CASSTISDTQYF. The DNA of the CDR3 is TGTGCCAGCAGTACAATTTCGGATACGCAGTATTTT.

This clone was counted once. The genes are TRBV25-1 and TRBJ1-2, with 9 bases aligning to TRBD1. The ends lost 7 bases at V and 5 bases at J; junction bases unmatched: 14. This CDR3 comprises 16 residues. The V gene's germline CDR1 is MGHDK and CDR2 SYGVNS. CDR3 region: CASTQTRDRERYGYTF. CDR3 nucleotide sequence: TGTGCCAGCACCCAGACCCGGGACAGGGAAAGGTATGGCTACACCTTC.

The genes are TRBV14 and TRBJ1-1; TRBD1 might be the D (5 bases). Germline V gives CDR1 SGHDN, CDR2 FVKESK. Trimming took off 0 bases at V and 0 bases at J, with 11 bases between the two ends. The CDR3 is 16 amino acids. Here the CDR3 reads CASSQEGRTMNTEAFF. The CDR3 DNA reads as TGTGCCAGCAGCCAAGAGGGACGGACTATGAACACTGAAGCTTTCTTT.

The CDR3 reads CASSQPSGGVETQYF. CDR3 sequence (DNA): TGTGCCAGCAGCCAACCCAGCGGGGGGGTGGAGACCCAGTACTTC. The J gene is TRBJ2-5, the V gene TRBV3-1 (or the pseudogene TRBV3-2); 10 bases fit TRBD2. Germline CDR1 and CDR2: LGHDT and YNNKEL (reference sequence). The CDR3 contains 15 residues. Trimming at V came to 2 bases and at J to 5 bases, leaving 5 bases not matched to a gene.

The gene calls are TRBV2 and TRBJ1-2; 8 bases agree with TRBD1. This CDR3 region has 13 residues. Germline-derived CDR1 and CDR2 are SNHLY and FYNNEI. With V trimmed by 7 bases and J by 6 bases, 7 bases remained unmatched. The CDR3 protein is CASTYWTGNGYTF. The CDR3, as DNA: TGTGCCAGCACCTACTGGACAGGGAATGGCTACACCTTC.

Turning to this clone: The sample has other DNA sequences that encode this CDR3 too. The gene calls are TRBV11-2 and TRBJ2-2, with 7 nucleotides matching TRBD2. CDR1 is SGHAT, CDR2 FQNNGV, per germline. Losses at the gene ends were 1 base for V and 5 bases for J; bases not matched to a gene: 4. The CDR3 covers 15 residues. In DNA, the CDR3 is TGTGCCAGCAGCTTAGTGAGGGGAGGGACCGGGGAGCTGTTTTTT. Protein sequence: CASSLVRGGTGELFF.

V gene TRBV9 combines with J gene TRBJ2-1; 7 nucleotides agree with TRBD2. V was pared by 4 bases and J by 9 bases, with 7 bases of the junction left unmatched. CDR1 and CDR2 from the germline V gene are SGDLS and YYNGEE. This CDR3 is 13 amino acids long. The CDR3 reads CASSPRGVGEQFF. The CDR3, as DNA: TGTGCCAGCAGCCCCCGGGGGGTCGGTGAGCAGTTCTTC.

This clone has just a few counts. V gene TRBV7-3 combines with J gene TRBJ2-1; 13 bases line up with TRBD2. CDR1 and CDR2 from the germline V gene are SGHTA and FQGTGA. The CDR3 runs 16 residues. Losses at the gene ends were 4 bases for V and 4 bases for J; bases not matched to a gene: 4. This chain's CDR3 is CASSSTSGGAYNEQFF. CDR3 DNA: TGTGCCAGCAGCTCCACTAGCGGGGGGGCGTACAATGAGCAGTTCTTC.

V usage is TRBV4-1 and J usage is TRBJ2-2, with 8 bases that match TRBD2. Germline values: CDR1 MGHRA, CDR2 YSYEKL. CDR3 size: 16 residues. The trim removed 3 bases at V and 4 bases at J, leaving 7 bases unmatched. The CDR3 DNA follows: TGCGCCAGCAGCCAGGCCGGGACTAGGAGCACCGGGGAGCTGTTTTTT. Translation gives CASSQAGTRSTGELFF.

The chain combines TRBV6-6 with TRBJ1-3; D uncertain. CDR1 and CDR2 from the germline V gene are MNHNY and SVGAGI (reference sequence). Trimming stripped 8 bases from V and 8 bases from J, with 10 bases between. The CDR3 spans 11 residues. The CDR3 is CASAQADTIYF. The CDR3 DNA follows: TGTGCCAGCGCCCAGGCAGACACCATATATTTT.

The chain combines TRBV9 with TRBJ2-3; 7 bases map to TRBD2. The CDR3 is 17 residues long. V gave up 0 bases and J gave up 6 bases; unmatched junction bases: 13. Looked up from germline, CDR1 is SGDLS and CDR2 is YYNGEE. The CDR3 DNA sequence: TGTGCCAGCAGCGTAGTTAAGGGTAGCGGGTATCCGGATACGCAGTATTTT. Protein sequence: CASSVVKGSGYPDTQYF.

The V gene is TRBV28, the J gene TRBJ1-2; TRBD1 matches at 7 bases. The germline gives CDR1 MDHEN, CDR2 SYDVKM. The CDR3 length is 14 residues. J was trimmed by 8 bases and V by 4 bases; bases with no gene match: 10. CDR3: CASSSRDSVGGYTF. Here the CDR3 DNA reads TGTGCCAGCAGTTCACGGGACAGCGTTGGAGGCTACACCTTC.

A single count supports this clone. V and J are TRBV3-1 (or the pseudogene TRBV3-2) and TRBJ2-1; maybe TRBD1 (6 bases). V was trimmed by 4 bases and J by 7 bases, leaving 17 bases between them. Germline-derived CDR1 and CDR2 are LGHDT and YNNKEL (reference sequence). This CDR3 region has 15 residues. CDR3 sequence (DNA): TGTGCCAGCAGCCCTCGAGGACAGCCCCCTAATGAGCAGTTCTTC. Amino acids: CASSPRGQPPNEQFF.

The chain joins TRBV5-1 to TRBJ1-1; D is uncertain. Trimming took off 0 bases at V and 2 bases at J, with 5 bases between the two ends. The CDR3 is 13 residues long. Germline V gives CDR1 SGHRS, CDR2 YFSETQ. The chain's CDR3 is CASSLGTNTEAFF. CDR3 in DNA: TGCGCCAGCAGCTTGGGTACAAACACTGAAGCTTTCTTT.